This T cell receptor beta chain was sequenced during a study of T cell changes during pregnancy in multiple sclerosis. Method: immunoSEQ multiplex PCR; TCRdb's copy keeps in-frame clones and lacks some. In the table there are about 24,000 clones, about 87% of which are singletons. The sample holds a few counts of this clone. The CDR3 sequence is 14 residues long. Germline CDR1 reads SNHLY; CDR2 reads FYNNEI. V shed 4 bases and J 10 bases; nucleotides not matched to a gene: 12. V usage is TRBV2 and J usage is TRBJ1-1; 7 bases match TRBD1. This clonotype was obtained from a female donor in good health, enrolled as a control in a pregnancy study. The sequenced sample was CD4+ T cells from peripheral blood mononuclear cells, obtained in the second trimester of pregnancy. CDR3 bases: TGTGCCAGCAGTGTAAGACAGGGTGGTTTAGGAGCTTTCTTT. It translates to CASSVRQGGLGAFF.